This TCR beta chain was identified in a study of T-cell reconstitution after alpha-beta-depleted transplantation in children. The V gene's germline CDR1 is ENHRY and CDR2 SYGVKD. The CDR3 has 14 amino acids. V lost 2 bases to trimming and J lost 9 bases; unmatched junction nucleotides: 7. Unique molecular identifiers were incorporated into the prepared TCRbeta library. TCRdb re-analysed the PCR reads in MiXCR, keeping a single row per CDR3 protein. Here the sample spans 500,000 to 600,000 distinct CDR3 sequences, around 17% being singletons. This clonotype was observed a few times. V usage is TRBV10-3 and J usage is TRBJ2-1, with 7 bases that match TRBD1. The source of this sequence is a human donor who donated a stem cell graft to a child with acute lymphoblastic leukemia. The specimen comprised PBMCs from the stem cell graft donor, sampled from the stem cell graft. CDR3 bases: TGTGCCATCAGTGAGGATATACAGGGGACTGAGCAGTTCTTC. Protein product: CAISEDIQGTEQFF.